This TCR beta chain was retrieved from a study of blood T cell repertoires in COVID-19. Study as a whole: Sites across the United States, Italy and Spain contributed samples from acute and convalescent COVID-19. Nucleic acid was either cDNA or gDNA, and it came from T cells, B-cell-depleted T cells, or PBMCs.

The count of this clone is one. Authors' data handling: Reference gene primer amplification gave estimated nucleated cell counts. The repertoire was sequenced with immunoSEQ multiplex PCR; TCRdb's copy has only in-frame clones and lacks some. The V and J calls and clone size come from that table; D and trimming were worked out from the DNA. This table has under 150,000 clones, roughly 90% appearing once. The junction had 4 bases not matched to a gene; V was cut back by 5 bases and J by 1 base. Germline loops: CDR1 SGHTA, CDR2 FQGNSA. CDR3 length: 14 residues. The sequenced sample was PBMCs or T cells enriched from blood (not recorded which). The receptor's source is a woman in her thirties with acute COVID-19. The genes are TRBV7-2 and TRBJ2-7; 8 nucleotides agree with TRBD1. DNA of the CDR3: TGTGCCAGCAGCCCCCAGGGGGCTTCCTACGAGCAGTACTTC. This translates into CASSPQGASYEQYF. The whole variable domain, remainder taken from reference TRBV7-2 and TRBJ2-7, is GAGVSQSPSNKVTEKGKDVELRCDPISGHTALYWYRQSLGQGLEFLIYFQGNSAPDKSGLPSDRFSAERTGGSVSTLTIQRTQQEDSAVYLCASSPQGASYEQYFGPGTRLTVT.